This record concerns one T cell receptor beta chain sequence. Per germline, CDR1 SGHDN and CDR2 FVKESK. The CDR3 runs to 15 residues. Trimming removed 1 base from V and 1 base from J; junction bases left unmatched: 0. This record comes from a study of cytomegalovirus exposure and HLA in healthy donors. Study information: Inside one of the first data releases sat roughly 80 million unique TCRs taken from HLA-typed donors.

Primers included in the PCR were 60 Vbeta and 13 Jbeta primers. Repertoires were generated with immunoSEQ multiplex PCR, while TCRdb's copy carries only in-frame clones and drops some. The table has about 93,000 clones, over 75% seen once; the top ten hold about 7.3%. This chain uses TRBV14 with TRBJ2-2; 7 nucleotides align to TRBD2. The sample consisted of PBMCs. This receptor was identified in a man aged 25 to 40 in good health and CMV-seronegative. The CDR3 DNA is TGTGCCAGCAGCCAAGCGGGGGGGAACACCGGGGAGCTGTTTTTT. Translated: CASSQAGGNTGELFF.